This paragraph reports one TCR beta chain. Its target is not known. Profiling that covered TCR beta VDJ and CDR3 relied on genomic DNA as its template. TCRdb fed the reads into MiXCR, producing one record per CDR3 protein. The sample lists some 120,000 distinct CDR3 sequences, around 48% occurring once. This entry is derived from a study of CD8+CD57+ T cells in acquired aplastic anemia. Study-level background: Sorted CD4+ plus CD8+ cells gave DNA averaging approximately 3.2 ug. Average CD4+ read depth in healthy donors was some 9.9 million reads.

Study observations and caveats: Patients and controls shared about 30 CD8+ CDR3 sequences. In CD8+ cells, Simpson's diversity showed no significant difference between patients and controls.

The TCR comes from a human donor in good health, serving as a control. Material: sorted CD4+, CD8+, or CD8+CD57+ T cells (not recorded which) from PBMCs.

CDR3 region: CASSEVAEAFF. The CDR3 DNA follows: TGTGCCAGCAGTGAGGTGGCGGAAGCTTTCTTT. This chain links TRBV25-1 with TRBJ1-1; D is unclear. Germline V gene sequence: CDR1 MGHDK, CDR2 SYGVNS. V dropped 3 bases and J dropped 8 bases, with 7 bases sitting between them. CDR3 length equals 11 residues.